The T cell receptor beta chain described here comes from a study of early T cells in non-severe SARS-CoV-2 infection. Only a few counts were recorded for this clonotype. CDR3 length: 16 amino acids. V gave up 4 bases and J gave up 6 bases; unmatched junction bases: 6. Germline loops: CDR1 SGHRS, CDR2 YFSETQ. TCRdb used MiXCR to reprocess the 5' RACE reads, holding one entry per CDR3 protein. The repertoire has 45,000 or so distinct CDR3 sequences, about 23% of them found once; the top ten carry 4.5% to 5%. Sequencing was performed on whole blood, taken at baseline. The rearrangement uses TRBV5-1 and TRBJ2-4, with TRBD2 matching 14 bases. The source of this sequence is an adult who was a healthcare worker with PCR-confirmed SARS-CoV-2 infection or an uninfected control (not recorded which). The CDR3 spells CASSPGTSGGRNIQYF. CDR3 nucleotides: TGCGCCAGCAGCCCTGGGACTAGCGGGGGAAGAAACATTCAGTACTTC.